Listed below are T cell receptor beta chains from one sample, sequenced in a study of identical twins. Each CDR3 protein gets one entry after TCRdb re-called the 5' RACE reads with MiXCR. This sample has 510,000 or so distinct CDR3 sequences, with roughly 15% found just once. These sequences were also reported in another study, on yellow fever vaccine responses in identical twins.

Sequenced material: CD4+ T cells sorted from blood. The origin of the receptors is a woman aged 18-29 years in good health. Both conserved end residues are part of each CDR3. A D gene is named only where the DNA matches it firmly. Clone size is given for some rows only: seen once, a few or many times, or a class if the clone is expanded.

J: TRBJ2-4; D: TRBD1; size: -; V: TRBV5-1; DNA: TGCGCCAGCAGCGGGCCGGGACAGGGAGCCCAGATGGCCAAAAACATTCAGTACTTC; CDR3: CASSGPGQGAQMAKNIQYF
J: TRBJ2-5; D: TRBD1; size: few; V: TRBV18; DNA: TGTGCCAGCTCACCACGGACAGGGAACTGGGTCGAGACCCAGTACTTC; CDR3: CASSPRTGNWVETQYF
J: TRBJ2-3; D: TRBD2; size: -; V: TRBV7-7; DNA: TGTGCCAGCAGCTTTGAGGCGGGGGGTTTTTACACAGATACGCAGTATTTT; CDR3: CASSFEAGGFYTDTQYF
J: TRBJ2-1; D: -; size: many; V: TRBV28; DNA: TGTGCCAGCAGTTTAGGGGGGGGCGATGAGCAGTTCTTC; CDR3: CASSLGGGDEQFF
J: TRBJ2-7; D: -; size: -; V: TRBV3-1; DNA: TGTGCCAGCAGCCACAGCTCCCAGAGCTCCTACGAGCAGTACTTC; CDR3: CASSHSSQSSYEQYF
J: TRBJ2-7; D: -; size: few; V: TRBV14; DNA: TGTGCCAGCAGCCTAGGCAGACACTACGAGCAGTACTTC; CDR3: CASSLGRHYEQYF
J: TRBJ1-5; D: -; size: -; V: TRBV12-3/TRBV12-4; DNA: TGTGCCAGCAGTTTAGAAGGATATCAGCCCCAGCATTTT; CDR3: CASSLEGYQPQHF
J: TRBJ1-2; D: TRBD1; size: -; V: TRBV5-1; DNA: TGCGCCAGCAGCTCCGGGACAGGGGAACGTGGCTACACCTTC; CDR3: CASSSGTGERGYTF
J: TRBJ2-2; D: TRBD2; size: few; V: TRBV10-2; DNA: TGCGCCAGCAGTGAGGGACTAGCGGGAGGGCCGAACACCGGGGAGCTGTTTTTT; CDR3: CASSEGLAGGPNTGELFF
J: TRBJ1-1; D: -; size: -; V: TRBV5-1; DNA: TGCGCCAGCAGCACCCCGGACAGATTTGAAGCTTTCTTT; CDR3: CASSTPDRFEAFF
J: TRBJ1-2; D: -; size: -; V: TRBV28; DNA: TGTGCCAGCAGTTTATTCGATAACTATGGCTACACCTTC; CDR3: CASSLFDNYGYTF
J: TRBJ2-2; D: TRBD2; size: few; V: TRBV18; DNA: TGTGCCAGCTCACCACGGCTAGCGGGAGCTATCACCGGGGAGCTGTTTTTT; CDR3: CASSPRLAGAITGELFF
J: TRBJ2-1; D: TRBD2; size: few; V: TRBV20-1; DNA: TGCAGTGCTAGATACAGCGGGAGATTTGAGCAGTTCTTC; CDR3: CSARYSGRFEQFF
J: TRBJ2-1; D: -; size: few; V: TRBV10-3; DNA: TGTGCCATCAGTGAGTCAGTGGGGAGCTCCTACAATGAGCAGTTCTTC; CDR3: CAISESVGSSYNEQFF
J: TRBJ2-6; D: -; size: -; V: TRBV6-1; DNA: TGTGCCAGCGGTCGGGATAGTTCTGGGGCCAACGTCCTGACTTTC; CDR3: CASGRDSSGANVLTF
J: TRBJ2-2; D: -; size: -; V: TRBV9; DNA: TGTGCCAGCAGCGTCGGGACGAGGGGCACCGGGGAGCTGTTTTTT; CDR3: CASSVGTRGTGELFF
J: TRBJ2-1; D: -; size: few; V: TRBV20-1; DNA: TGCAGTGCTATCCCCGTGACGGCTACTTTCTACAATGAGCAGTTCTTC; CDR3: CSAIPVTATFYNEQFF
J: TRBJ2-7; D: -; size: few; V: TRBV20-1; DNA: TGCAGTGCTAGAAAGGGCAGGCACTACGAGCAGTACTTC; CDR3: CSARKGRHYEQYF
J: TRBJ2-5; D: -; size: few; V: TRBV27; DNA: TGTGCCAGCAGCTGGAAGCCCGGAGAGACCCAGTACTTC; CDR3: CASSWKPGETQYF
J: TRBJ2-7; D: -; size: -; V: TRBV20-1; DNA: TGCAGTGCCGGGGTCTCCTACGAGCAGTACTTC; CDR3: CSAGVSYEQYF
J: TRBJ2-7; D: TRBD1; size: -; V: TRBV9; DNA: TGTGCCAGCAGCACCGGGGCAGGGGGTTCGGAGCAGTACTTC; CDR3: CASSTGAGGSEQYF
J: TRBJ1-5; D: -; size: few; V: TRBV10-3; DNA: TGTGCCATCTCAGACGGCAGTCAGCCCCAGCATTTT; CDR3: CAISDGSQPQHF
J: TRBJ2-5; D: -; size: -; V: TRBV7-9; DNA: TGTGCCAGCAGCCAAACCGGGACCCCCGGGGAGACCCAGTACTTC; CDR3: CASSQTGTPGETQYF